This TCR beta chain was recovered during a study of T-cell memory formation after mild COVID-19. At the level of the study: Among the donors, TCR clusters were largely specific to each donor. Study-wide results and caveats: Later expanders leaned toward CD4+, whereas clones contracting from day 15 to 85 were balanced CD4/CD8.

The CDR3 has 15 amino acids. Trimming removed 0 bases from V and 1 base from J, with 5 bases in between. Per the germline V gene, CDR1 is SGHRS and CDR2 is YFSETQ. TCRdb used MiXCR to reprocess the 5' RACE reads, holding one entry per CDR3 protein. This sample carries about 600,000 distinct CDR3 sequences, less than 25% of them seen once, and the ten largest clones take around 9.2%. This clonotype has ten or more counts. Antigen unknown. Source material: PBMCs or a T cell subset sorted from them (not recorded which). The chain links TRBV5-1 to TRBJ2-6; no clear D. The TCR sequence derives from an adult woman who had mild COVID-19 (a few samples of this study predate the infection). Cell type and time point are not known. The CDR3 sequence: CASSLDGSGANVLTF. In nucleotides, the CDR3 is TGCGCCAGCAGCTTGGATGGGTCTGGGGCCAACGTCCTGACTTTC.